This T cell receptor beta chain was captured in a study of radiation and T cells in renal cell carcinoma. The method was immunoSEQ multiplex PCR; TCRdb's version includes in-frame clones alone and lacks a portion of them. The sample holds about 22,000 clones, around 80% seen once. This clone has only one observation. Germline trimming cut 0 bases from V and 6 bases from J; bases unmatched to any gene: 7. Per the germline V gene, CDR1 is SGDLS and CDR2 is YYNGEE. The CDR3 has 15 amino acids. Stated time point: baseline pretreatment blood. Specified treatment: 15 Gy SBRT to primary tumor, nephrectomy 4 weeks later. The tumor was a clear cell renal cell carcinoma.

The sequence derives from a man between 60 and 75 years old with renal cell carcinoma. V and J are TRBV9 and TRBJ2-7; 9 nucleotides agree with TRBD2. Source: blood, taken from a patient whose treatment included radiotherapy and nephrectomy. The CDR3 nucleotides read TGTGCCAGCAGCGTAGAGGGCGGGAGGGGGTTCGAGCAGTACTTC. Translating it yields CASSVEGGRGFEQYF.